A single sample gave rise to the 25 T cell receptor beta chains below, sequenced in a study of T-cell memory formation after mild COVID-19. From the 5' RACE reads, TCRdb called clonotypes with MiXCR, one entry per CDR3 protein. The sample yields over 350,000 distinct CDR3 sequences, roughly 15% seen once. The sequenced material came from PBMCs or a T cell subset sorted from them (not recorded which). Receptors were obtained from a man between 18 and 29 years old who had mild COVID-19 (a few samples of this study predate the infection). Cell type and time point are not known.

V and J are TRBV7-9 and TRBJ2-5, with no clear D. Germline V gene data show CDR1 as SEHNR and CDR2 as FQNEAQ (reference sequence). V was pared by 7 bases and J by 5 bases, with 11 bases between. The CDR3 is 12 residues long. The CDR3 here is CASTSGPETQYF. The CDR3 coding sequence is TGTGCCAGCACCTCAGGCCCGGAGACCCAGTACTTC.

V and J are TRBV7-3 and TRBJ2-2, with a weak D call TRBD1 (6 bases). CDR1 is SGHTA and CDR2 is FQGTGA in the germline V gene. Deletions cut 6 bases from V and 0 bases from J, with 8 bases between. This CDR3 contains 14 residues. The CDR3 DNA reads TGTGCCAGCAGTCGACAGGCGAACACCGGGGAGCTGTTTTTT. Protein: CASSRQANTGELFF.

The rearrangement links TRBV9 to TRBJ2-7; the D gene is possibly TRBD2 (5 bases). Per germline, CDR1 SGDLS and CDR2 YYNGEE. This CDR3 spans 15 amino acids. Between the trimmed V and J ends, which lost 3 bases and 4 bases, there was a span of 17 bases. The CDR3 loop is CASSAGPTGEYEQYV. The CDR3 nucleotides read TGTGCCAGCAGCGCCGGACCCACCGGGGAATACGAGCAGTACGTC.

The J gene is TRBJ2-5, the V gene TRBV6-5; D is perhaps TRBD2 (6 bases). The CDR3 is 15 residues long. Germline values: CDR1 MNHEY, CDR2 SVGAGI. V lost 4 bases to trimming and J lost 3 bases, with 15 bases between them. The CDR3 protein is CASSSFRSGEETQYF. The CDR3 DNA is TGTGCCAGCAGTTCATTCCGGTCGGGAGAAGAGACCCAGTACTTC.

CDR3 DNA sequence: TGTGCCAGCAGCTTAGGAGGGGGCGGCATTCAGTACTTC. It translates to CASSLGGGGIQYF. The genes are TRBV7-8 and TRBJ2-4; the match to TRBD1 covers 7 bases. The CDR3 is 13 amino acids. CDR1 SGHVS and CDR2 FQNEAQ come from the germline V gene. V lost 1 base and J lost 9; bases outside the gene matches: 3.

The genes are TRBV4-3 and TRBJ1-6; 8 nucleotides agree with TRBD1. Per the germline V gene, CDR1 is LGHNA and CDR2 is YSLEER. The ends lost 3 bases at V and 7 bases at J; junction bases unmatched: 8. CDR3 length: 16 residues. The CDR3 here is CASSQGWTGQNSPLHF. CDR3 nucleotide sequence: TGCGCCAGCAGCCAGGGTTGGACAGGGCAAAATTCACCCCTCCACTTT.

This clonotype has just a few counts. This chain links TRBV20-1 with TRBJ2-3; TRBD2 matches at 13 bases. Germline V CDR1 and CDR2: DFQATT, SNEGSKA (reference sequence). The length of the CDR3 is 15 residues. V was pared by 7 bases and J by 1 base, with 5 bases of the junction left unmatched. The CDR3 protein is CSGTSGGAGTDTQYF. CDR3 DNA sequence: TGCAGTGGTACTAGCGGGGGGGCAGGCACAGATACGCAGTATTTT.

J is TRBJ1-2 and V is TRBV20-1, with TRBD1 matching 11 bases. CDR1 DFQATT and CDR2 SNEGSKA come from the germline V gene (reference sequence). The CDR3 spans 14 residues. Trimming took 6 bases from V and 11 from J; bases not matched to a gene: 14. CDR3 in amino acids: CSAQRTGGFSVYTF. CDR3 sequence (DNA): TGCAGTGCCCAAAGGACAGGGGGCTTTTCGGTTTACACCTTC.

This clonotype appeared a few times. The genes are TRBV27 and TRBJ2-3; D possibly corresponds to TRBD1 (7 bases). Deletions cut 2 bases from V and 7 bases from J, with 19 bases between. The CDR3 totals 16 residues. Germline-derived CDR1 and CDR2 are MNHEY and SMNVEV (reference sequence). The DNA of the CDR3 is TGTGCCAGCAGTTTAAACGGACCAGGGGGGTGGAATACGCAGTATTTT. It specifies CASSLNGPGGWNTQYF.

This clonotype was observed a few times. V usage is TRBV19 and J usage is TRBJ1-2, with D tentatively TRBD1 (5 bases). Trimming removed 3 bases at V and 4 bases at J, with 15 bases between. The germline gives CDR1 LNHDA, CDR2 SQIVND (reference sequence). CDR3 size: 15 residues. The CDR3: CASSMGGAQSYGYTF. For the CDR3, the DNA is TGTGCCAGTAGTATGGGTGGGGCACAGAGCTATGGCTACACCTTC.

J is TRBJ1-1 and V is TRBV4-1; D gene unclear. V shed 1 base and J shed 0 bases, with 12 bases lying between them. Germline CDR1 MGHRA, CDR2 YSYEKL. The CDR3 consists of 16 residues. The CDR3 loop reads CASSQGVGSLNTEAFF. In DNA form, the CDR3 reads TGCGCCAGCAGCCAAGGTGTAGGCAGCTTGAACACTGAAGCTTTCTTT.

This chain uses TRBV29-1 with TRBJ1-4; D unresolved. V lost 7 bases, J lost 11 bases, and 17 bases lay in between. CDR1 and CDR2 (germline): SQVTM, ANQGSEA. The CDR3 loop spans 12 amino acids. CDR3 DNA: TGCAGCGCAGGAGAAAATATAGGGAAACTGTTTTTT. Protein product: CSAGENIGKLFF.

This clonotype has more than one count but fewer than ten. CDR3 protein: CASSHGLAETQYF. In nucleotides, the CDR3 is TGCGCCAGCAGCCACGGACTAGCGGAGACCCAGTACTTC. The chain employs TRBV5-1 and TRBJ2-5; the match to TRBD2 covers 9 bases. The CDR3 covers 13 residues. Germline lookup yields CDR1 SGHRS and CDR2 YFSETQ. With 4 bases clipped from V and 5 bases from J, the junction kept 3 bases outside the gene matches. The whole variable domain, remainder taken from reference TRBV5-1 and TRBJ2-5, is KAGVTQTPRYLIKTRGQQVTLSCSPISGHRSVSWYQQTPGQGLQFLFEYFSETQRNKGNFPGRFSGRQFSNSRSEMNVSTLELGDSALYLCASSHGLAETQYFGPGTRLLVL.

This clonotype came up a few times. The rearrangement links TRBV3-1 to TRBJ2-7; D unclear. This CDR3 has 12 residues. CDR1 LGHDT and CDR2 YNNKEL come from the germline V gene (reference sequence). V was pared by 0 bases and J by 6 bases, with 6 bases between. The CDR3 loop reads CASSQETLEQYF. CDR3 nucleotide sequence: TGTGCCAGCAGCCAAGAGACCCTCGAGCAGTACTTC.

CDR3 loop: CASSYLQSTDTQYF. CDR3 in DNA: TGTGCCAGCAGTTACCTACAGAGCACAGATACGCAGTATTTT. The chain uses TRBV6-5 and TRBJ2-3; D is undetermined. Germline loops: CDR1 MNHEY, CDR2 SVGAGI. This CDR3 has 14 amino acids. V was cut by 2 bases and J by 0 bases, with 6 bases left in between.

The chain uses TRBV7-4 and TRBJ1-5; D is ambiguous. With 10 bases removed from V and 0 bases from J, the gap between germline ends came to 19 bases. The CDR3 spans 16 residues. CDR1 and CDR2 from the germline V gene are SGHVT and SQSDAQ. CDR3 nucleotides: TGTGCCACCTCCCCAGGACGGAACTATAGCAATCAGCCCCAGCATTTT. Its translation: CATSPGRNYSNQPQHF.

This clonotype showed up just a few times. DNA for the CDR3: TGTGCCAGCAGCTCAGGGCGGGAGCAGTTCTTC. It translates to CASSSGREQFF. This chain connects TRBV7-8 to TRBJ2-1; TRBD1 might be the D (5 bases). Germline values: CDR1 SGHVS, CDR2 FQNEAQ. This CDR3 comprises 11 residues. Trimming cost V 4 bases and J 10 bases, with 8 bases left between them.

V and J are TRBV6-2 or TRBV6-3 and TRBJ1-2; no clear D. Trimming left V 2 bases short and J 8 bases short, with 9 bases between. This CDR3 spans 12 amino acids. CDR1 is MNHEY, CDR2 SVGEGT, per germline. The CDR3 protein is CASSYGGKGYTF. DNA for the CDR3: TGTGCCAGCAGTTACGGAGGTAAAGGCTACACCTTC.

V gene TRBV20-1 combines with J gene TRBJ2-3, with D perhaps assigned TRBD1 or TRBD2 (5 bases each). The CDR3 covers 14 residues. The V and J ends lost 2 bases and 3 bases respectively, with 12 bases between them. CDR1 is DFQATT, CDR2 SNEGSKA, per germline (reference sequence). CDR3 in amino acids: CSARLRGRTDTQYF. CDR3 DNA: TGCAGTGCTAGACTTCGGGGACGAACAGATACGCAGTATTTT.

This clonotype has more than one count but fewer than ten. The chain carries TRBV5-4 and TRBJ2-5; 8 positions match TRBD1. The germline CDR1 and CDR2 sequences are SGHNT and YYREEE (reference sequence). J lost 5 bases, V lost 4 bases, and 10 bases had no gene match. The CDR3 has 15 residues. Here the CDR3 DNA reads TGTGCCAGCAGCCCGCAGACAGGGGTGAGGGAGACCCAGTACTTC. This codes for CASSPQTGVRETQYF.

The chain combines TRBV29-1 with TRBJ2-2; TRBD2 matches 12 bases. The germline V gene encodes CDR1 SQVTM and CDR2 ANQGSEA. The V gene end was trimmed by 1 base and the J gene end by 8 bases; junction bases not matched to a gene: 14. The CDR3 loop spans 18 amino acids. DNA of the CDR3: TGCAGCGTTGAAGTGCGAACTAGCGGGGGGAATCCCATAGGGGAGCTGTTTTTT. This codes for CSVEVRTSGGNPIGELFF.

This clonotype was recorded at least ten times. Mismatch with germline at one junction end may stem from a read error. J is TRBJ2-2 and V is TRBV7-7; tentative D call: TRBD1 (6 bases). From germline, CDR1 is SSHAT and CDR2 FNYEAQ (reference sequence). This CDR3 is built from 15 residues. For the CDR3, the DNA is TGTGCTAGCAGCCAAGACAGGACGAACACCGGGGAGCTGTTTTTT. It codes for CASSQDRTNTGELFF.

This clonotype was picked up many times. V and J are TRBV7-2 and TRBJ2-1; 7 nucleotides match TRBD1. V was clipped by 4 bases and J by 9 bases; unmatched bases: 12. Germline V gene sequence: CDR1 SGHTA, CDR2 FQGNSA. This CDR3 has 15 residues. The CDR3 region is CASSSQGQMNREQFF. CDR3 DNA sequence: TGTGCCAGCAGCTCCCAGGGACAGATGAACCGTGAGCAGTTCTTC. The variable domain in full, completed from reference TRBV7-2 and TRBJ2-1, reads GAGVSQSPSNKVTEKGKDVELRCDPISGHTALYWYRQSLGQGLEFLIYFQGNSAPDKSGLPSDRFSAERTGGSVSTLTIQRTQQEDSAVYLCASSSQGQMNREQFFGPGTRLTVL.

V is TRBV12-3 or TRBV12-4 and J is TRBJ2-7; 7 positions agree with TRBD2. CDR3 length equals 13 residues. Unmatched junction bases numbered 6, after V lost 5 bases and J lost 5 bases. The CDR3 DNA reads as TGTGCCAGCAGTCAGCGGGGTGGGCACGAGCAGTACTTC. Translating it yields CASSQRGGHEQYF.

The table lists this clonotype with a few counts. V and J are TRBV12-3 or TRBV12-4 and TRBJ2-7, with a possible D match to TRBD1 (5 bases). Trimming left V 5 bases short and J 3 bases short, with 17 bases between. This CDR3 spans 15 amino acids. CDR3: CASSNLRQGGYEQYF. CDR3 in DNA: TGTGCCAGCAGTAACCTCCGGCAGGGTGGCTACGAGCAGTACTTC.